This T cell receptor beta chain was profiled in a study of T cell changes during pregnancy in multiple sclerosis. The table came from immunoSEQ multiplex PCR; TCRdb's copy has only in-frame clones and leaves some out. The table shows 75,000 to 90,000 clones, with roughly nine tenths occurring only once. CDR1 SGDLS and CDR2 YYNGEE come from the germline V gene. V trimming: 4 bases; J trimming: 7 bases; junction bases outside the gene matches: 12. This CDR3 is 15 amino acids long. Sequenced material: PBMCs, taken in the first trimester of pregnancy. The genes are TRBV9 and TRBJ2-3; 7 bases line up with TRBD1. This sequence was found in a female donor in good health, serving as a control in a pregnancy study. Some clones in this sample may be carry-over from other donors' samples. CDR3 region: CASSLSGAGGNTQYF. CDR3 sequence (DNA): TGTGCCAGCAGCCTCAGTGGTGCAGGGGGTAATACGCAGTATTTT. The whole variable domain, filled in from reference TRBV9 and TRBJ2-3, reads DSGVTQTPKHLITATGQRVTLRCSPRSGDLSVYWYQQSLDQGLQFLIQYYNGEERAKGNILERFSAQQFPDLHSELNLSSLELGDSALYFCASSLSGAGGNTQYFGPGTRLTVL.